The 6 T cell receptor beta chains below come from one sample, sequenced in a study of spatial heterogeneity in lung cancer. Time point: sample taken at primary tumor resection. Whole RNA was taken from tumor, nontumor lung or frozen PBMC; it was then sequenced unsorted. MiXCR was run by TCRdb on the 5' RACE reads, yielding one entry per CDR3 protein. The data contain 36,000 or so distinct CDR3 sequences, around 5.5% of them seen just once; the ten biggest clones take up about 30%. This specimen was PBMCs, taken at surgery. These receptors were collected from a female donor with early-stage non-small cell lung cancer.

In its sample, this clonotype was seen many times. The rearrangement joins TRBV29-1 to TRBJ2-5; 8 bases are a match to TRBD1. Germline V gene lookup returns CDR1 SQVTM and CDR2 ANQGSEA. The CDR3 covers 14 residues. The trim removed 6 bases at V and 4 bases at J, leaving 10 bases unmatched. The CDR3 region has the DNA TGCAGCGTACCCTGGGGCAGGGGGCGAGAGACCCAGTACTTC. Translation gives CSVPWGRGRETQYF.

This clonotype was detected ten times or more. The chain is built from TRBV6-2 or TRBV6-3 and TRBJ2-7; TRBD2 is a possible D gene (6 bases). V lost 0 bases and J lost 5, with 20 bases in between. This CDR3 is 17 amino acids long. Germline CDR1 MNHEY, CDR2 SVGEGT. The CDR3 DNA reads TGTGCCAGCAGTTACTCGAGTTATGTACTAGCCGGGCACGAGCAGTACTTC. Residues: CASSYSSYVLAGHEQYF.

This clonotype has a count of ten or more. V is TRBV5-1 and J is TRBJ2-3; 7 bases align to TRBD2. The germline V gene encodes CDR1 SGHRS and CDR2 YFSETQ. The V and J ends lost 2 bases and 3 bases, in that order; junction bases with no gene match: 9. This CDR3 spans 16 amino acids. CDR3 residues: CASSLPLASGTDTQYF. The CDR3 bases are TGCGCCAGCAGCTTACCACTGGCTAGCGGTACAGATACGCAGTATTTT. The entire variable domain, with the rest obtained from reference TRBV5-1 and TRBJ2-3, is as follows: KAGVTQTPRYLIKTRGQQVTLSCSPISGHRSVSWYQQTPGQGLQFLFEYFSETQRNKGNFPGRFSGRQFSNSRSEMNVSTLELGDSALYLCASSLPLASGTDTQYFGPGTRLTVL.

This clonotype was picked up many times. This sequence joins TRBV3-1 and TRBJ1-1; D is unresolved. This CDR3 comprises 12 residues. V dropped 0 bases and J dropped 10 bases, with 9 bases sitting between them. Germline CDR1 and CDR2: LGHDT and YNNKEL (reference sequence). CDR3 in amino acids: CASSQDYEAAFF. CDR3 nucleotides: TGTGCCAGCAGCCAAGATTACGAAGCAGCTTTCTTT.

This clonotype was seen at least ten times. DNA of the CDR3: TGCGCCAGCAGCTTGGCAGGGTTCTCACCCCTCCACTTT. Encoded protein: CASSLAGFSPLHF. The rearrangement joins TRBV5-1 to TRBJ1-6; D might be TRBD1 (5 bases). CDR1 is SGHRS and CDR2 is YFSETQ in the germline V gene. This CDR3 has 13 residues. Trimming took 0 bases from V and 10 from J, leaving 8 bases between them. The full variable domain, completed using reference TRBV5-1 and TRBJ1-6, is KAGVTQTPRYLIKTRGQQVTLSCSPISGHRSVSWYQQTPGQGLQFLFEYFSETQRNKGNFPGRFSGRQFSNSRSEMNVSTLELGDSALYLCASSLAGFSPLHFGNGTRLTVT.

This clonotype was counted only a few times. This sequence joins TRBV12-3 or TRBV12-4 and TRBJ1-2; TRBD1 aligns across 9 bases. The CDR3 contains 15 residues. Trimming cost V 5 bases and J 1 base; bases outside gene matches: 5. The CDR3 nucleotides are TGTGCCAGCAGTCTACAGGGGGCTTATAACTATGGCTACACCTTC. Amino acid sequence: CASSLQGAYNYGYTF.